The 18 T cell receptor beta chains reported below all come from one sample, sequenced in a study of early T cells in non-severe SARS-CoV-2 infection. One entry per CDR3 protein results from TCRdb running MiXCR on the 5' RACE reads. The sample lists tens of thousands of distinct CDR3 sequences, 13% to 15% seen once, with around 6.4% in the top ten. Material: whole blood. The receptors come from an adult who was a healthcare worker with PCR-confirmed SARS-CoV-2 infection or an uninfected control (not recorded which).

For the CDR3, the DNA is TGTGCCATCAGGGGGACTAGCGGTCCCTACGAGCAGTACTTC. It codes for CAIRGTSGPYEQYF. The V and J genes are TRBV10-3 and TRBJ2-7; the match to TRBD2 covers 11 bases. V was clipped by 6 bases and J by 2 bases; unmatched bases: 3. The CDR3 totals 14 residues. Germline V gene data show CDR1 as ENHRY and CDR2 as SYGVKD.

This clonotype was detected a few times. The chain is built from TRBV28 and TRBJ2-1; 10 nucleotides agree with TRBD1. In germline, CDR1 is MDHEN, CDR2 SYDVKM. The CDR3 length is 14 residues. Trimming removed 2 bases from V and 7 bases from J; junction bases left unmatched: 2. CDR3 protein: CASSLGTGENEQFF. CDR3 in DNA: TGTGCCAGCAGTTTAGGGACAGGGGAAAATGAGCAGTTCTTC.

The chain recombines TRBV6-5 with TRBJ1-2; TRBD1 matches 7 bases. Trimming removed 6 bases from V and 5 bases from J; junction bases left unmatched: 15. Germline V gives CDR1 MNHEY, CDR2 SVGAGI. The CDR3 extends over 16 amino acids. The chain's CDR3 is CASREGDSRVGYGYTF. Written as DNA, the CDR3 is TGTGCCAGCAGGGAGGGGGACAGCCGCGTTGGGTATGGCTACACCTTC.

In its sample, this clonotype was seen a few times. V and J are TRBV7-6 and TRBJ2-7; a weak D match, TRBD1 (6 bases). CDR1 SGHVS and CDR2 FNYEAQ come from the germline V gene. The CDR3 loop spans 14 amino acids. Trimming left V 5 bases short and J 7 bases short, with 18 bases between. Here the CDR3 DNA reads TGTGCCAGCAGCCCCACTCAACAGGGCCTTGAGCAGTACTTC. It encodes CASSPTQQGLEQYF.

The sample holds a few counts of this clonotype. V and J are TRBV3-1 and TRBJ1-5; D possibly corresponds to TRBD1 (5 bases). Germline CDR1 and CDR2: LGHDT and YNNKEL (reference sequence). This CDR3 region has 14 residues. Trimming left V 3 bases short and J 0 bases short, with 6 bases between. CDR3 residues: CASSQGHSNQPQHF. For the CDR3, the DNA is TGTGCCAGCAGCCAGGGGCATAGCAATCAGCCCCAGCATTTT. Full variable domain (missing parts from reference TRBV3-1 and TRBJ1-5): DTAVSQTPKYLVTQMGNDKSIKCEQNLGHDTMYWYKQDSKKFLKIMFSYNNKELIINETVPNRFSPKSPDKAHLNLHINSLELGDSAVYFCASSQGHSNQPQHFGDGTRLSIL.

This clonotype appeared many times. The chain carries TRBV12-3 or TRBV12-4 and TRBJ1-5; 7 positions agree with TRBD1. V lost 7 bases and J lost 6; bases outside the gene matches: 6. The CDR3 is 13 amino acids. CDR3 bases: TGTGCCAGCACACAGGGGCCGGCTCAGCCCCAGCATTTT. The encoded protein is CASTQGPAQPQHF.

This clonotype was found many times. The rearrangement links TRBV7-2 to TRBJ1-5, with D perhaps matching TRBD1 (5 bases). The V and J ends lost 2 bases and 4 bases respectively, with 12 bases between them. Germline V lookup: CDR1 SGHTA, CDR2 FQGNSA. The CDR3 contains 15 residues. The DNA of the CDR3 is TGTGCCAGCAGCTTACAGTCTGGGGGAAATCAGCCCCAGCATTTT. Its translation is CASSLQSGGNQPQHF.

In its sample, this clonotype was seen a few times. The V gene is TRBV27, the J gene TRBJ2-7; TRBD2 is a possible D gene (5 bases). Trimming pared 5 bases from V and 3 bases from J, leaving 11 bases between. The CDR3 length is 13 residues. Germline V lookup: CDR1 MNHEY, CDR2 SMNVEV (reference sequence). The CDR3 DNA is TGTGCCAGCAGTCTGGGCGGGCTCTACGAGCAGTACTTC. This translates into CASSLGGLYEQYF.

The chain is built from TRBV7-9 and TRBJ2-3; 7 nucleotides align to TRBD2. The CDR3 contains 14 residues. The germline V gene encodes CDR1 SEHNR and CDR2 FQNEAQ (reference sequence). V trimming: 2 bases; J trimming: 2 bases; junction bases outside the gene matches: 1. CDR3 region: CASSLQRDTDTQYF. The CDR3 DNA reads as TGTGCCAGCAGCTTACAGCGGGACACAGATACGCAGTATTTT. Looking up the rest from reference TRBV7-9 and TRBJ2-3 gives the full variable domain: DTGVSQNPRHKITKRGQNVTFRCDPISEHNRLYWYRQTLGQGPEFLTYFQNEAQLEKSRLLSDRFSAERPKGSFSTLEIQRTEQGDSAMYLCASSLQRDTDTQYFGPGTRLTVL.

In this sample, this clonotype turned up many times. The chain carries TRBV20-1 and TRBJ1-1; possibly TRBD1 for D (5 bases). This CDR3 is built from 12 residues. In germline, CDR1 is DFQATT, CDR2 SNEGSKA (reference sequence). V lost 5 bases, J lost 1 base, and 8 bases lay in between. CDR3 sequence (DNA): TGCAGTGCTGGGCAGGGGAACACTGAAGCTTTCTTT. As protein: CSAGQGNTEAFF.

Points on this clonotype: One junction end disagrees with the germline gene, perhaps due to a read error. The chain combines TRBV19 with TRBJ2-2, with TRBD2 as a possible D gene (5 bases). Germline assignment: CDR1 LNHDA and CDR2 SQIVND (reference sequence). This CDR3 has 14 amino acids. The CDR3 DNA reads as TGTGCCAATAGTAACCTAGCTTACACCGGGGAGCTGTTTTTT. Protein sequence: CANSNLAYTGELFF.

The chain couples TRBV3-1 to TRBJ1-2; TRBD1 matches 7 bases. V lost 4 bases and J lost 5; bases outside the gene matches: 7. CDR1 is LGHDT and CDR2 is YNNKEL in the germline V gene (reference sequence). The CDR3 covers 14 residues. In DNA, the CDR3 is TGTGCCAGCAGCCGTGGAGGGACAGATTATGGCTACACCTTC. Residues: CASSRGGTDYGYTF.

At least ten counts were recorded for this clonotype. The chain has TRBV6-6 and TRBJ2-3, with 8 bases aligning to TRBD1. CDR3 length: 14 residues. Germline loops: CDR1 MNHNY, CDR2 SVGAGI (reference sequence). Trimming removed 6 bases from V and 5 bases from J; junction bases left unmatched: 7. As DNA, the CDR3 is TGTGCCAGCAGGGACGACAGGGGAAGAGATACGCAGTATTTT. It translates to CASRDDRGRDTQYF.

V is TRBV29-1 and J is TRBJ2-7, with TRBD1 identical over 8 bases. This CDR3 has 11 residues. Looked up from germline, CDR1 is SQVTM and CDR2 is ANQGSEA. V shed 4 bases, J shed 6 bases, and the junction held 2 bases outside the gene matches. In DNA form, the CDR3 reads TGCAGCGTTGGGACAGGGCCCGAGCAGTACTTC. It codes for CSVGTGPEQYF.

There are many counts of this clonotype. CDR3 sequence reads: CSVVRRAGNTIYF. The CDR3 DNA follows: TGCAGCGTTGTACGGAGGGCCGGAAACACCATATATTTT. The chain combines TRBV29-1 with TRBJ1-3; D remains ambiguous. The CDR3 is made up of 13 amino acids. V was trimmed by 4 bases and J by 4 bases, leaving 11 bases between them. CDR1 SQVTM and CDR2 ANQGSEA come from the germline V gene.

The V and J genes are TRBV4-1 and TRBJ1-4; D is undetermined. The V end was cut by 0 bases, the J end by 6 bases, with 14 bases between. Germline values: CDR1 MGHRA, CDR2 YSYEKL. The length of the CDR3 is 16 residues. CDR3 region: CASSQDGGSVHEKLFF. Written as DNA, the CDR3 is TGCGCCAGCAGCCAAGACGGTGGCAGCGTGCATGAAAAACTGTTTTTT.

V is TRBV5-6 and J is TRBJ1-1; tentatively, D is TRBD1 (6 bases). CDR3 length: 15 amino acids. V lost 2 bases, J lost 1 base, and 12 bases lay in between. The germline V gene encodes CDR1 SGHDT and CDR2 YYEEEE. The CDR3 is CASSFRGHRNTEAFF. CDR3 DNA: TGTGCCAGCAGCTTCCGGGGGCACCGGAACACTGAAGCTTTCTTT.

As to this clonotype: An end of the junction does not agree with germline; a read error may underlie this. The CDR3: CASSRRTSGGAETQYF. CDR3 DNA sequence: TGTGCCAGCAGCAGACGGACTAGCGGGGGGGCTGAGACCCAGTACTTT. The J gene is TRBJ2-5, the V gene TRBV7-2, with 15 bases fitting TRBD2. The germline V gene encodes CDR1 SGHTA and CDR2 FQGNSA. The CDR3 covers 16 residues. The full variable domain, in which reference TRBV7-2 and TRBJ2-5 provide the parts outside the CDR3, is GAGVSQSPSNKVTEKGKDVELRCDPISGHTALYWYRQSLGQGLEFLIYFQGNSAPDKSGLPSDRFSAERTGGSVSTLTIQRTQQEDSAVYLCASSRRTSGGAETQYFGPGTRLLVL.